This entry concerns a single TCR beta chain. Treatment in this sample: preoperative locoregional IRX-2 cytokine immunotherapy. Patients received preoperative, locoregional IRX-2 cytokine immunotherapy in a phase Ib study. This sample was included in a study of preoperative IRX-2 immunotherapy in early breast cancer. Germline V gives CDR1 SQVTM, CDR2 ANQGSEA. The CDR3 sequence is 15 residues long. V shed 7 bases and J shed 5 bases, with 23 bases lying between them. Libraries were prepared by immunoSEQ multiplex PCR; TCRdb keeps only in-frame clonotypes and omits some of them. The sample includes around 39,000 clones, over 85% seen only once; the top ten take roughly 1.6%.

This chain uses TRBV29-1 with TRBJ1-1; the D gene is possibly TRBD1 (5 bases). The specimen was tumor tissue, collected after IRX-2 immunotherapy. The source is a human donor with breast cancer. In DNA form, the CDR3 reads TGCAGCGCCCGGGGGGAGTTCCGGGGGAGAACTGAAGCTTTCTTT. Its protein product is CSARGEFRGRTEAFF. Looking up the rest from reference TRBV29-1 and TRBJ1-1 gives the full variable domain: SAVISQKPSRDICQRGTSLTIQCQVDSQVTMMFWYRQQPGQSLTLIATANQGSEATYESGFVIDKFPISRPNLTFSTLTVSNMSPEDSSIYLCSARGEFRGRTEAFFGQGTRLTVV.